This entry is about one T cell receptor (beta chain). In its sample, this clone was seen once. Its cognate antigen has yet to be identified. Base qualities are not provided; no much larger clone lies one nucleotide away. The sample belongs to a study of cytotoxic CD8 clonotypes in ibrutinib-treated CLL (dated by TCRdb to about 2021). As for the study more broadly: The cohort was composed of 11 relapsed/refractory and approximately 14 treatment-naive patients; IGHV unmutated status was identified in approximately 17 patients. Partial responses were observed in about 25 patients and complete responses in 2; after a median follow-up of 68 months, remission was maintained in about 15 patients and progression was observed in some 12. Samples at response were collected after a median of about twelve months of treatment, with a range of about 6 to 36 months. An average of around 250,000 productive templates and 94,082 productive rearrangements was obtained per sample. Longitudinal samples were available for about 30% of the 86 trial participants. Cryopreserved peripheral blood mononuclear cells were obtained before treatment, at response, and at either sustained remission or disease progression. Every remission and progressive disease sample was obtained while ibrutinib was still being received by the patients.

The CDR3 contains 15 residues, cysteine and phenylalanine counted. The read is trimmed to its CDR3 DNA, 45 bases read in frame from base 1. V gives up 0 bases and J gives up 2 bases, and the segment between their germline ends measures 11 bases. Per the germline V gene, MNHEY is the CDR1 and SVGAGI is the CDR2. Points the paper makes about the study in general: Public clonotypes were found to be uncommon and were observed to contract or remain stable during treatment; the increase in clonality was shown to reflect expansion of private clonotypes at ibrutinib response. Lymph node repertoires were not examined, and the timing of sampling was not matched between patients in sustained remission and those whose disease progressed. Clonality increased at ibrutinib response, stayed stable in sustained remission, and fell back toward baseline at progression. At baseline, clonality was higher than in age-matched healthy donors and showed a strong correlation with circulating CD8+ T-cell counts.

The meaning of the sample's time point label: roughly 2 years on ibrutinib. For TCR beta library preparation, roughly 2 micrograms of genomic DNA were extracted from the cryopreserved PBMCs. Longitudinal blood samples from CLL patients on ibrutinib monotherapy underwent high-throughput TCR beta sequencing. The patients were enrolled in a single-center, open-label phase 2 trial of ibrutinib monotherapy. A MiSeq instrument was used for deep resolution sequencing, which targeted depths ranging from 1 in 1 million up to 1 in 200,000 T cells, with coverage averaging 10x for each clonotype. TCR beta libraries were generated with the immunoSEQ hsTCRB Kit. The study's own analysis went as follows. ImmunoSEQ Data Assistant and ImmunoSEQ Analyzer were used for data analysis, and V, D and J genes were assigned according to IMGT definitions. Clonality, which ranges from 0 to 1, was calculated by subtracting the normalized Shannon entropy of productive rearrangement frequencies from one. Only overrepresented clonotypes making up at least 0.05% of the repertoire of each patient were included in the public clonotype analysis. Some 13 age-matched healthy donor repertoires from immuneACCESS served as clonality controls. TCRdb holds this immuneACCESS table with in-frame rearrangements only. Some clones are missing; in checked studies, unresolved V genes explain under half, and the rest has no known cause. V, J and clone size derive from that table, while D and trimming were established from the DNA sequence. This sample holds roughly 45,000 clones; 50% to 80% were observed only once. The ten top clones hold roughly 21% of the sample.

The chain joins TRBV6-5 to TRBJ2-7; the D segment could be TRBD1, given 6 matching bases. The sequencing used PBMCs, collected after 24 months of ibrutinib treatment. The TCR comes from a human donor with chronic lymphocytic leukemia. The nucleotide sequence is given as TGTGCCAGCAGTTACTCGAAACAGGGCGCCTACGAGCAGTACTTC. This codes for CASSYSKQGAYEQYF.